The 14 T cell receptor beta chains given below trace back to one sample, sequenced in a study of blood T cell repertoires in COVID-19. Here immunoSEQ multiplex PCR was the method, and the copy in TCRdb shows in-frame clones only, minus some. Found here are about 100,000 clones, roughly 85% of them singletons; the top ten hold 1.5% to 2%. The specimen sequenced was peripheral blood. The receptors derive from a woman in her seventies with active or convalescent COVID-19.

The V gene is TRBV6-5, the J gene TRBJ1-5, with 8 bases lining up with TRBD1. Germline assignment: CDR1 MNHEY and CDR2 SVGAGI. Germline trimming cut 6 bases from V and 7 bases from J; bases unmatched to any gene: 8. CDR3 size: 14 residues. The CDR3 loop reads CASSRGQGGQPQHF. The CDR3 region has the DNA TGTGCCAGCAGCCGTGGACAGGGAGGACAGCCCCAGCATTTT.

The chain recombines TRBV5-1 with TRBJ1-2; 9 bases map to TRBD1. Germline V lookup: CDR1 SGHRS, CDR2 YFSETQ. Trimming removed 3 bases from V and 8 bases from J; junction bases left unmatched: 8. This CDR3 contains 14 residues. Written as DNA, the CDR3 is TGCGCCAGCAGCTCCGGACAGGGGAAAACGGGCTACACCTTC. Protein product: CASSSGQGKTGYTF.

This chain connects TRBV27 to TRBJ1-2; 9 bases map to TRBD1. Germline CDR1 MNHEY, CDR2 SMNVEV (reference sequence). Losses at the gene ends were 5 bases for V and 2 bases for J; bases not matched to a gene: 9. The CDR3 runs 16 residues. The DNA for the CDR3 is TGTGCCAGCAGTAATGGTCGTGGACAGGGGAACTATGGCTACACCTTC. Residues: CASSNGRGQGNYGYTF.

The J gene is TRBJ1-3, the V gene TRBV5-1, with TRBD1 as a possible D gene (6 bases). Trimming took off 0 bases at V and 2 bases at J, with 12 bases between the two ends. CDR1 SGHRS and CDR2 YFSETQ come from the germline V gene. The CDR3 consists of 16 residues. The CDR3 region is CASSLGKGVAGNTIYF. In DNA, the CDR3 is TGCGCCAGCAGCTTGGGGAAGGGGGTCGCTGGAAACACCATATATTTT.

The chain combines TRBV30 with TRBJ1-2; D is unclear. The CDR3 loop spans 15 amino acids. In germline, CDR1 is GTSNPN, CDR2 SVGIG (reference sequence). Trimming removed 7 bases at V and 8 bases at J, with 26 bases between. The CDR3 DNA reads TGTGCCTCCGTTCCTCCAGGTGGGCCTTTATTGGGCTACACCTTC. Protein sequence: CASVPPGGPLLGYTF. Filled out from reference TRBV30 and TRBJ1-2, the complete variable domain reads SQTIHQWPATLVQPVGSPLSLECTVEGTSNPNLYWYRQAAGRGLQLLFYSVGIGQISSEVPQNLSASRPQDRQFILSSKKLLLSDSGFYLCASVPPGGPLLGYTFGSGTRLTVV.

V gene TRBV11-3 combines with J gene TRBJ2-1, with 9 bases identical to TRBD1. Germline lookup yields CDR1 SGHNT and CDR2 YENEEA. After removal of 4 bases from V and 8 bases from J, the junction contained 6 bases not matched to a gene. The CDR3 runs 14 residues. The CDR3 coding sequence is TGTGCCAGCAGCTCCCGGGACAGGGAGGATGAGCAGTTCTTC. It specifies CASSSRDREDEQFF.

The J gene is TRBJ2-7, the V gene TRBV7-2, with D hard to call. Trimming left V 5 bases short and J 2 bases short, with 13 bases between. The CDR3 spans 14 residues. The germline V gene encodes CDR1 SGHTA and CDR2 FQGNSA. The CDR3 sequence: CASSPLPLAYEQYF. The CDR3 region has the DNA TGTGCCAGCAGCCCCCTACCCCTCGCCTACGAGCAGTACTTC.

The V call is TRBV27, the J call TRBJ2-6; no reliable D call. This CDR3 contains 17 residues. V lost 2 bases, J lost 0 bases, and 11 bases lay in between. Germline CDR1 MNHEY, CDR2 SMNVEV (reference sequence). CDR3 loop: CASSLGRVSSGANVLTF. The DNA for the CDR3 is TGTGCCAGCAGTTTAGGTCGGGTTAGCTCTGGGGCCAACGTCCTGACTTTC.

In DNA, the CDR3 is TGTGCCACCAGCAGAGGACAGGGGGCTTTAGATACGCAGTATTTT. It yields the protein CATSRGQGALDTQYF. The chain joins TRBV15 to TRBJ2-3; 10 bases map to TRBD1. Trimming cost V 1 base and J 5 bases; bases outside gene matches: 3. This CDR3 has 15 residues. Germline-derived CDR1 and CDR2 are LNHNV and YYDKDF (reference sequence).

The chain links TRBV28 to TRBJ1-2; no firm D call. The CDR3 totals 11 residues. The germline V and J ends were trimmed by 5 bases and 8 bases, with 9 bases remaining between them. CDR1 is MDHEN and CDR2 is SYDVKM in the germline V gene. The CDR3 coding sequence is TGTGCCAGCAGTCCCCGGGTCGGCTACACCTTC. Translation: CASSPRVGYTF.

This sequence joins TRBV5-5 and TRBJ2-1; 13 bases map to TRBD2. CDR1 and CDR2 from the germline V gene are SGHKS and YYEKEE (reference sequence). V lost 4 bases and J lost 10; bases outside the gene matches: 8. The CDR3 runs to 15 residues. CDR3 in DNA: TGTGCCAGCAGCCTAAGACTAGCGGGAGGTCCCGAGCAGTTCTTC. This codes for CASSLRLAGGPEQFF.

The chain has TRBV7-9 and TRBJ2-5; TRBD1 matches 9 bases. Germline lookup yields CDR1 SEHNR and CDR2 FQNEAQ (reference sequence). The V gene end was trimmed by 1 base and the J gene end by 4 bases; junction bases not matched to a gene: 1. CDR3 length: 14 amino acids. The CDR3 coding sequence is TGTGCCAGCAGCTTAGGGACAGGGGTAGAGACCCAGTACTTC. Protein product: CASSLGTGVETQYF.

The chain carries TRBV2 and TRBJ2-1, with a possible D match to TRBD2 (6 bases). The CDR3 spans 14 residues. V shed 7 bases and J shed 1 base, with 11 bases lying between them. Per germline, CDR1 SNHLY and CDR2 FYNNEI. CDR3 protein: CASKEGLSYNEQFF. The CDR3 DNA is TGTGCCAGCAAGGAGGGCCTTTCCTACAATGAGCAGTTCTTC.

V gene TRBV15 combines with J gene TRBJ1-2; D gene uncertain. The germline V and J ends were trimmed by 3 bases and 2 bases, with 7 bases remaining between them. The CDR3 length is 13 residues. CDR1 is LNHNV and CDR2 is YYDKDF in the germline V gene (reference sequence). The CDR3 DNA is TGTGCCACCAGCAGTCAACGGAACTATGGCTACACCTTC. Amino acids: CATSSQRNYGYTF.